These 16 T cell receptor beta chains came from one sample sequenced in a study of cytomegalovirus exposure and HLA in healthy donors. PCR amplification relied on 60 Vbeta primers (plus 13 Jbeta primers). Produced via immunoSEQ multiplex PCR; TCRdb's table is partial and in-frame only. The repertoire holds 150,000 to 250,000 clones, with around 78% as singletons. Sequencing used PBMCs. The receptors originated from a man aged 30 to 39 in good health and CMV-seronegative.

The chain joins TRBV5-6 to TRBJ1-5; 7 bases line up with TRBD1. The CDR3 is made up of 15 amino acids. Per germline, CDR1 SGHDT and CDR2 YYEEEE. The V and J ends lost 5 bases and 5 bases, in that order; junction bases with no gene match: 10. The CDR3 nucleotides read TGTGCCAGCAGATCGAACGACAGGGAGGATCAGCCCCAGCATTTT. Translation: CASRSNDREDQPQHF.

V gene TRBV28 combines with J gene TRBJ2-7; 7 bases align to TRBD2. J lost 4 bases, V lost 7 bases, and 10 bases had no gene match. The CDR3 sequence is 14 residues long. Germline lookup yields CDR1 MDHEN and CDR2 SYDVKM. The CDR3 region has the DNA TGTGCCAGCACCAAACTAGCGCAATCGTACGAGCAGTACTTC. Translation gives CASTKLAQSYEQYF.

J is TRBJ2-3 and V is TRBV14; the match to TRBD2 covers 9 bases. J lost 3 bases, V lost 5 bases, and 6 bases had no gene match. The CDR3 contains 15 residues. Germline CDR1 and CDR2: SGHDN and FVKESK. The CDR3 nucleotides are TGTGCCAGCAGCATACTAGCGGGTTTAACAGATACGCAGTATTTT. Its translation is CASSILAGLTDTQYF.

The rearrangement joins TRBV19 to TRBJ2-7; 8 nucleotides agree with TRBD2. CDR1 and CDR2 from the germline V gene are LNHDA and SQIVND (reference sequence). Trimming at V came to 3 bases and at J to 2 bases, leaving 6 bases not matched to a gene. This CDR3 is built from 15 residues. This chain's CDR3 is CASSMWLAGTYEQYF. DNA of the CDR3: TGTGCCAGTAGTATGTGGCTAGCGGGTACCTACGAGCAGTACTTC.

The J gene is TRBJ1-2, the V gene TRBV9; TRBD1 matches at 7 bases. The CDR3 consists of 14 residues. CDR1 SGDLS and CDR2 YYNGEE come from the germline V gene. Trimming cost V 0 bases and J 6 bases; bases outside gene matches: 5. The CDR3 loop is CASSVGIGGHGYTF. CDR3 coding DNA: TGTGCCAGCAGCGTAGGAATAGGGGGCCATGGCTACACCTTC.

The chain combines TRBV5-1 with TRBJ2-2; TRBD2 matches at 8 bases. The V gene's germline CDR1 is SGHRS and CDR2 YFSETQ. J gave up 5 bases and V 1 base, and 4 bases lay outside the gene matches. This CDR3 spans 15 amino acids. CDR3 region: CASSLLRGDTGELFF. The CDR3 DNA follows: TGCGCCAGCAGCTTGTTGCGGGGGGATACCGGGGAGCTGTTTTTT.

The CDR3 sequence: CSVVDTGGGETQYF. The CDR3, as DNA: TGCAGCGTTGTCGACACGGGAGGGGGAGAGACCCAGTACTTC. This chain connects TRBV29-1 to TRBJ2-5; TRBD2 matches at 8 bases. CDR3 length equals 14 residues. In germline, CDR1 is SQVTM, CDR2 ANQGSEA. Trimming at V came to 4 bases and at J to 4 bases, leaving 8 bases not matched to a gene.

The chain uses TRBV7-2 and TRBJ2-7; weak D call: TRBD2 (5 bases). V lost 5 bases and J 5 bases, leaving 22 bases between the germline ends. Germline assignment: CDR1 SGHTA and CDR2 FQGNSA. The CDR3 is made up of 16 amino acids. The CDR3 loop reads CASSTPLRGLPHEQYF. For the CDR3, the DNA is TGTGCCAGCAGCACACCACTCCGCGGGCTTCCCCACGAGCAGTACTTC. Based on the CDR3 plus reference TRBV7-2 and TRBJ2-7, the full variable domain is GAGVSQSPSNKVTEKGKDVELRCDPISGHTALYWYRQSLGQGLEFLIYFQGNSAPDKSGLPSDRFSAERTGGSVSTLTIQRTQQEDSAVYLCASSTPLRGLPHEQYFGPGTRLTVT.

This clone has only one observation. The chain is built from TRBV18 and TRBJ2-7; 8 bases are a match to TRBD1. Unmatched junction bases numbered 6, after V lost 0 bases and J lost 5 bases. This CDR3 spans 15 amino acids. Germline CDR1 KGHSH, CDR2 LQKENI. CDR3 DNA: TGTGCCAGCTCACCACCGCAGCCAGGGGGCCACGAGCAGTACTTC. Protein product: CASSPPQPGGHEQYF.

The CDR3 protein is CASSQDRGLAGVSYEQYF. For the CDR3, the DNA is TGCGCCAGCAGCCAAGATAGAGGTCTAGCGGGAGTGTCCTACGAGCAGTACTTC. The chain recombines TRBV4-1 with TRBJ2-7, with 10 bases matching TRBD2. The trim removed 0 bases at V and 1 base at J, leaving 9 bases unmatched. CDR1 and CDR2 from the germline V gene are MGHRA and YSYEKL. This CDR3 has 18 amino acids.

The J gene is TRBJ2-2, the V gene TRBV6-4; D gene uncertain. Trimming took off 4 bases at V and 4 bases at J, with 13 bases between the two ends. This CDR3 comprises 15 residues. The V gene's germline CDR1 is MRHNA and CDR2 SNTAGT. CDR3 sequence (DNA): TGTGCCAGCAGTGCTAGGTCAAAATCCACCGGGGAGCTGTTTTTT. This gives the protein CASSARSKSTGELFF.

This clone appeared once. The V and J genes are TRBV10-2 and TRBJ2-7; tentative D call: TRBD2 (5 bases). Trimming stripped 6 bases from V and 3 bases from J, with 9 bases between. This CDR3 is 12 amino acids long. Germline CDR1 and CDR2: WSHSY and SAAADI. In DNA form, the CDR3 reads TGCGCCAGCAGGGTCGGACTCTACGAGCAGTACTTC. It is translated as CASRVGLYEQYF.

In DNA form, the CDR3 reads TGTGCCAGCAGCGTACGGGGGGCCAATACCTACGAGCAGTACTTC. Translating it yields CASSVRGANTYEQYF. V gene TRBV9 combines with J gene TRBJ2-7; tentatively, D is TRBD2 (7 bases). Germline CDR1 is SGDLS and CDR2 is YYNGEE. Trimming took off 1 base at V and 2 bases at J, with 13 bases between the two ends. The CDR3 is 15 residues long.

This clone was observed a few times. This chain connects TRBV27 to TRBJ2-7, with D perhaps TRBD2 (6 bases). From germline, CDR1 is MNHEY and CDR2 SMNVEV (reference sequence). V gave up 2 bases and J gave up 7 bases, with 6 bases separating them. This CDR3 is built from 11 residues. The CDR3 spells CASSLGGEQYF. The CDR3 nucleotides are TGTGCCAGCAGTTTAGGGGGGGAGCAGTACTTC.

The chain employs TRBV5-1 and TRBJ2-1, with D uncertain. CDR3 length equals 15 residues. CDR1 and CDR2 (germline): SGHRS, YFSETQ. The V end lost 0 bases, the J end lost 5 bases, and 12 bases lay between the germline ends. The chain's CDR3 is CASSLGQVINNEQFF. CDR3 in DNA: TGCGCCAGCAGCTTGGGTCAGGTTATTAACAATGAGCAGTTCTTC.

The V call is TRBV6-1, the J call TRBJ2-7, with 7 bases lining up with TRBD1. Trimming cost V 7 bases and J 7 bases; bases outside gene matches: 16. Per the germline V gene, CDR1 is MNHNS and CDR2 is SASEGT. This CDR3 has 15 amino acids. In DNA form, the CDR3 reads TGTGCCAGCACTCGAGGACAGGACCGATCGGTTGAGCAGTACTTC. Translated: CASTRGQDRSVEQYF.